The text below deals with one T cell receptor beta chain. Its target is not known. The record originates from a study of CD8 T cells in ankylosing spondylitis. Study-level results: It appeared that ankylosing spondylitis blood was characterized by a TCR beta motif of about 8 highly homologous variants. Some motif variants had been reported before (in reactive arthritis synovial fluid and blood). Disease-linked clones bore a CD8+ phenotype and were relatively rare in peripheral blood.

Making use of molecular barcodes, quantitative 5'-RACE generated TCR beta libraries. One entry per CDR3 protein results from TCRdb running MiXCR on the 5' RACE reads. The sample gives 200,000 to 300,000 distinct CDR3 sequences, more than 20% of which show up once; 0.5% to 0.75% is in the top ten. V was cut by 6 bases and J by 0 bases, with 8 bases left in between. The CDR3 is made up of 14 amino acids. The germline gives CDR1 MNHEY, CDR2 SVGAGI. Sample: blood, either unsorted or a sorted T cell fraction (not recorded which). The rearrangement uses TRBV6-5 and TRBJ1-4; no clear D. The sequence came from a male donor with ankylosing spondylitis or in good health (not recorded which). The CDR3 DNA sequence: TGTGCCAGCAGAGCAATTGCAACTAATGAAAAACTGTTTTTT. Its translation: CASRAIATNEKLFF.